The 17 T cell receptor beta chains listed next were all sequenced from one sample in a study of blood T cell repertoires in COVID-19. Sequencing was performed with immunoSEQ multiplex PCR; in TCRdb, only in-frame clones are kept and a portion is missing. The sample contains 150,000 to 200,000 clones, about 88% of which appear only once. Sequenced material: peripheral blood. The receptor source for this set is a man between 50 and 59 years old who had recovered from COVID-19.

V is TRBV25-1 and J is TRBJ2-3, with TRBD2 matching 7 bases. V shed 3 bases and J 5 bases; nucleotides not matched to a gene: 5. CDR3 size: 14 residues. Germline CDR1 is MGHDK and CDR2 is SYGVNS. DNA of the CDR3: TGTGCCAGCAGTGAGGGAGGGGTTGGAGATACGCAGTATTTT. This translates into CASSEGGVGDTQYF.

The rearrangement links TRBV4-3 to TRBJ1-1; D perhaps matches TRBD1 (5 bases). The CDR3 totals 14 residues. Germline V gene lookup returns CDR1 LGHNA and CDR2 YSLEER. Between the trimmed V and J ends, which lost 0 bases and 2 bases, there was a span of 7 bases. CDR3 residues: CASSQDRVNTEAFF. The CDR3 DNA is TGCGCCAGCAGCCAAGACAGGGTTAACACTGAAGCTTTCTTT.

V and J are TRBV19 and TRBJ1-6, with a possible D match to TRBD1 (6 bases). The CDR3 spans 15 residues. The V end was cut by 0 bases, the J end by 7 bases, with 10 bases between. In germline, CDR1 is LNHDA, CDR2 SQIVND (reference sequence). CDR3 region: CASSIDSGTNSPLHF. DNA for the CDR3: TGTGCCAGTAGTATAGACTCGGGGACAAATTCACCCCTCCACTTT.

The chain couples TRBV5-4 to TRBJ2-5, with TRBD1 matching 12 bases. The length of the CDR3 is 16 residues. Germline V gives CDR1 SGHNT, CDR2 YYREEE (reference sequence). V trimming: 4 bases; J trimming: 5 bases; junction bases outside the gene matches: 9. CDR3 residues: CASSTVAGTGGETQYF. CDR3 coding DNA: TGTGCCAGCAGCACCGTGGCCGGGACAGGGGGCGAGACCCAGTACTTC.

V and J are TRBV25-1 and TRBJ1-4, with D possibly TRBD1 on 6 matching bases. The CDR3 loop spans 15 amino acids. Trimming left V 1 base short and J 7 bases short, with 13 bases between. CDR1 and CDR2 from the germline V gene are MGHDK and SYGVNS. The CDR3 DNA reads TGTGCCAGCAGTGAATGGGGGGGCCCAAGTGAAAAACTGTTTTTT. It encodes CASSEWGGPSEKLFF.

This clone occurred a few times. The CDR3 nucleotides are TGTGCCAGCAGCCTAAATCAGGGGTCCGAGCAGTACTTC. The encoded protein is CASSLNQGSEQYF. The chain combines TRBV11-3 with TRBJ2-7; weak D call: TRBD1 (6 bases). V was clipped by 5 bases and J by 6 bases, with 14 bases between them. The CDR3 contains 13 residues. Germline values: CDR1 SGHNT, CDR2 YENEEA.

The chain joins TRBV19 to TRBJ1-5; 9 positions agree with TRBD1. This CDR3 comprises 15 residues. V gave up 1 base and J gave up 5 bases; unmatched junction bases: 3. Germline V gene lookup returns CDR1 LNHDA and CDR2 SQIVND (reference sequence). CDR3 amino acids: CASSIVHRGHQPQHF. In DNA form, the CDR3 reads TGTGCCAGTAGTATAGTCCACAGGGGGCATCAGCCCCAGCATTTT.

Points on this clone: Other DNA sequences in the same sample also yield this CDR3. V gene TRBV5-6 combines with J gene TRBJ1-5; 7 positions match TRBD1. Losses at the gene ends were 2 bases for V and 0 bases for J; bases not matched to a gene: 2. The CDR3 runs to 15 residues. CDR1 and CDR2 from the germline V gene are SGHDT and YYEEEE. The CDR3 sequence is CASSLGQASNQPQHF. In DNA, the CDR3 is TGTGCCAGCAGCTTAGGACAGGCTAGCAATCAGCCCCAGCATTTT. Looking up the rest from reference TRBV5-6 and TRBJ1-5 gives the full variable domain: DAGVTQSPTHLIKTRGQQVTLRCSPKSGHDTVSWYQQALGQGPQFIFQYYEEEERQRGNFPDRFSGHQFPNYSSELNVNALLLGDSALYLCASSLGQASNQPQHFGDGTRLSIL.

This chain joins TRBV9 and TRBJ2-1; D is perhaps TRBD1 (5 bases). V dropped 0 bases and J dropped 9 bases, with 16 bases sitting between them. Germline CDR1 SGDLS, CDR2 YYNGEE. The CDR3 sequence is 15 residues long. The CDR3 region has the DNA TGTGCCAGCAGCGTAGGCCACCAGGGCTGGAGTGAGCAGTTCTTC. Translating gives CASSVGHQGWSEQFF.

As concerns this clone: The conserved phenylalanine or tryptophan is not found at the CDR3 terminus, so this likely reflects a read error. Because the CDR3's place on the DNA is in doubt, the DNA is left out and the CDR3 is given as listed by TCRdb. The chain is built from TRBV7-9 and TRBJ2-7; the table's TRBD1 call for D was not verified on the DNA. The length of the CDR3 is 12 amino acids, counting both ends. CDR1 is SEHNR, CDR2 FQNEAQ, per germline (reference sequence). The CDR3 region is CASSLGAGTGYL.

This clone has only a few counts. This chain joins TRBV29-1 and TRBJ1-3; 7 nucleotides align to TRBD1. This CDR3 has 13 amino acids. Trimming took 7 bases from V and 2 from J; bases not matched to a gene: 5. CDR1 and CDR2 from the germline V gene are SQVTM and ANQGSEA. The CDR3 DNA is TGCAGCGCGACAGGGCGCGCTGGAAACACCATATATTTT. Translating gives CSATGRAGNTIYF.

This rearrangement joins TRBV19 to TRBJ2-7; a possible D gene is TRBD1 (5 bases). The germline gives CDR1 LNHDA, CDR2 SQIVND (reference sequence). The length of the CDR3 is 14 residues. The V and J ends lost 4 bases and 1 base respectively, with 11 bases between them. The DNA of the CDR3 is TGTGCCAGTAGTACAGGGTTAGGGTCCTACGAGCAGTACTTC. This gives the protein CASSTGLGSYEQYF. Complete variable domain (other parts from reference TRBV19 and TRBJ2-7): DGGITQSPKYLFRKEGQNVTLSCEQNLNHDAMYWYRQDPGQGLRLIYYSQIVNDFQKGDIAEGYSVSREKKESFPLTVTSAQKNPTAFYLCASSTGLGSYEQYFGPGTRLTVT.

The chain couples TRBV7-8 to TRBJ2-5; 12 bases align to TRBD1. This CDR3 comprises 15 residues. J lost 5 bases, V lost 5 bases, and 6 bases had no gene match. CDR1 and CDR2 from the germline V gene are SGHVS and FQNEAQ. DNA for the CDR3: TGTGCCAGCAGCCCCCGGGACAGGGGGCTTGAGACCCAGTACTTC. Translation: CASSPRDRGLETQYF.

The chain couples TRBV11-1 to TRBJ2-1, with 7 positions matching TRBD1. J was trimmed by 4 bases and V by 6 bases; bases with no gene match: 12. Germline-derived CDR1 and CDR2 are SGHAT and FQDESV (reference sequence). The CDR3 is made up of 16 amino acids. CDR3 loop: CASSRTGRGLYNEQFF. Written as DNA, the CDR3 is TGTGCCAGCAGTAGGACAGGTCGGGGATTGTACAATGAGCAGTTCTTC.

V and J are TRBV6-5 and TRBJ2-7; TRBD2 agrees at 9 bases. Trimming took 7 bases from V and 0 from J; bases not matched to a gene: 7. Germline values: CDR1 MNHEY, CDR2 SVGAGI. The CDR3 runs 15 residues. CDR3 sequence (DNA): TGTGCCAGCACTCCTCGCGGGGGGGACTCCTACGAGCAGTACTTC. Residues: CASTPRGGDSYEQYF.

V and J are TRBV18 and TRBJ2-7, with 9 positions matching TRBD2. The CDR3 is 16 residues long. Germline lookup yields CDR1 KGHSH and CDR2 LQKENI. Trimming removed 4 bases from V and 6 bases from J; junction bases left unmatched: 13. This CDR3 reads CASSLSRASGKGEQYF. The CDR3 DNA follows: TGTGCCAGCTCACTCTCCCGGGCTAGCGGGAAAGGCGAGCAGTACTTC.

CDR3 amino acids: CASSHRGSTNEKLFF. CDR3 sequence (DNA): TGCGCCAGCAGCCACCGGGGGTCAACTAATGAAAAACTGTTTTTT. The V call is TRBV4-3, the J call TRBJ1-4, with D possibly being TRBD1 (5 bases). V dropped 3 bases and J dropped 0 bases, with 8 bases sitting between them. Germline loops: CDR1 LGHNA, CDR2 YSLEER. The CDR3 spans 15 residues.